One and the same sample provided the 5 T cell receptor beta chains below, sequenced in a study of resident and recirculating memory T cells in vitiligo. Here immunoSEQ multiplex PCR was the method, and the copy in TCRdb shows in-frame clones only, minus some. The sample has about 76,000 clones, around 90% seen once. The source material was blood. Every receptor here comes from a male donor with vitiligo.

The chain joins TRBV7-9 to TRBJ1-1; 7 bases are a match to TRBD1. The germline gives CDR1 SEHNR, CDR2 FQNEAQ (reference sequence). CDR3 size: 16 residues. With 5 bases clipped from V and 0 bases from J, the junction kept 9 bases outside the gene matches. CDR3 bases: TGTGCCAGCAGCCCTCTTGGACAGGCCTTGAACACTGAAGCTTTCTTT. Translation: CASSPLGQALNTEAFF.

The chain has TRBV6-5 and TRBJ2-7; D may be TRBD1 (6 bases). Germline values: CDR1 MNHEY, CDR2 SVGAGI. The CDR3 contains 15 residues. Trimming removed 5 bases at V and 6 bases at J, with 20 bases between. The CDR3 loop reads CASSPASTGPVEQYF. The DNA for the CDR3 is TGTGCCAGCAGTCCCGCTTCGACAGGTCCGGTCGAGCAGTACTTC.

This clone has just one count. The chain joins TRBV29-1 to TRBJ2-3; no reliable D call. Germline V gene data show CDR1 as SQVTM and CDR2 as ANQGSEA. This CDR3 is 12 amino acids long. Trimming left V 5 bases short and J 6 bases short, with 12 bases between. CDR3 in amino acids: CSVRLSSDTQYF. The CDR3 nucleotides read TGCAGCGTTCGTTTATCGAGCGATACGCAGTATTTT.

The chain's CDR3 is CASSLATGSNEQFF. The CDR3 bases are TGTGCCAGCAGCTTAGCGACAGGGTCAAATGAGCAGTTCTTC. V gene TRBV7-3 combines with J gene TRBJ2-1, with 7 nucleotides matching TRBD1. V gave up 2 bases and J gave up 7 bases; unmatched junction bases: 5. The CDR3 extends over 14 amino acids. Germline values: CDR1 SGHTA, CDR2 FQGTGA.

J is TRBJ2-5 and V is TRBV21-1; the D call TRBD2 from the table was never checked on the DNA. TRBV21-1 is a listed pseudogene. This CDR3 has 13 amino acids. The CDR3 is CASTPGGGETQYF. The DNA for the CDR3 is TGTGCCAGCACCCCGGGGGGGGGAGAGACCCAGTACTTC.